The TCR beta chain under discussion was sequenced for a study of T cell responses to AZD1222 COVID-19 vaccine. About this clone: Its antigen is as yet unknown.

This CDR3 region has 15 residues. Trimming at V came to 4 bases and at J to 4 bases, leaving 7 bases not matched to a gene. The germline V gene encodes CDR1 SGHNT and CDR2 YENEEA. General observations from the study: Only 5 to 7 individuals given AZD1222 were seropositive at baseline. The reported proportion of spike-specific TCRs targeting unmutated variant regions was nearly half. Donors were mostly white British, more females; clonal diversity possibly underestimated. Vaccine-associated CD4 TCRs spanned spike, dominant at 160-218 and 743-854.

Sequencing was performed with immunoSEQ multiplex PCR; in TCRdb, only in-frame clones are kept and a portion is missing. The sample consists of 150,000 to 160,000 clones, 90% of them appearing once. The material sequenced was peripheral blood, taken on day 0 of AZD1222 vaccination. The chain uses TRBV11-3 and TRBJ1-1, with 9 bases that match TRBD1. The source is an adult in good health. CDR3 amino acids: CASSSPGTGSTEAFF. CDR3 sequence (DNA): TGTGCCAGCAGCTCTCCCGGGACAGGGAGCACTGAAGCTTTCTTT.